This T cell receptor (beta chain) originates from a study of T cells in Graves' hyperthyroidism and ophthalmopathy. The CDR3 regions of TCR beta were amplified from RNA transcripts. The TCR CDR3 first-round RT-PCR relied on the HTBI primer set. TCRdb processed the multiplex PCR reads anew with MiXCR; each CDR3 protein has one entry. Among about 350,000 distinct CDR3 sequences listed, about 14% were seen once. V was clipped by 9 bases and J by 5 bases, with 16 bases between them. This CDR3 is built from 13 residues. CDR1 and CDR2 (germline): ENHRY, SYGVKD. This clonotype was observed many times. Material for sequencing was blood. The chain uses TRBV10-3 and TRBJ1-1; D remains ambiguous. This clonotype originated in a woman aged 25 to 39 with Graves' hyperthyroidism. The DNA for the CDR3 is TGTGCCATTCTTAACGAGGGAGGGACTGAAGCTTTCTTT. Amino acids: CAILNEGGTEAFF.